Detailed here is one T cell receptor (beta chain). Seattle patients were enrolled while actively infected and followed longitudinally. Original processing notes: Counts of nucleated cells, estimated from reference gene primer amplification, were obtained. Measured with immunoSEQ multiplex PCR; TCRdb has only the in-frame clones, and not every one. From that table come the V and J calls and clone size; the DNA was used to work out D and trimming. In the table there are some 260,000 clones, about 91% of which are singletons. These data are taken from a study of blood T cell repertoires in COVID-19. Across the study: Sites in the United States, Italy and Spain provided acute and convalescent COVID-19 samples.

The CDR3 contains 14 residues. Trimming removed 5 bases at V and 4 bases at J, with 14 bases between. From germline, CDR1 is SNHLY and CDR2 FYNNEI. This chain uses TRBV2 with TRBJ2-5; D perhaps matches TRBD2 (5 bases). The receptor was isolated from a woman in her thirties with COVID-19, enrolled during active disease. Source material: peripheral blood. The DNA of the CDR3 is TGTGCCAGCAGTCCAACAACTAGTGGAGAGACCCAGTACTTC. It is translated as CASSPTTSGETQYF.